Listed here are 25 T cell receptor beta chains from one sample, sequenced in a study of cytomegalovirus exposure and HLA in healthy donors. The PCR ran on 60 Vbeta and 13 Jbeta primers. Libraries were prepared by immunoSEQ multiplex PCR; TCRdb keeps only in-frame clonotypes and omits some of them. The data hold roughly 290,000 clones, with around 80% observed a single time. The sample taken for sequencing was PBMCs. Receptors originate from a girl aged 2 to 9 in good health and CMV-seronegative.

The chain recombines TRBV7-6 with TRBJ1-1, with D maybe TRBD1 (6 bases). Germline assignment: CDR1 SGHVS and CDR2 FNYEAQ. Trimming stripped 5 bases from V and 8 bases from J, with 9 bases between. The CDR3 contains 11 residues. CDR3 in amino acids: CASSQGSEAFF. In nucleotides, the CDR3 is TGTGCCAGCAGCCAGGGGTCGGAAGCTTTCTTT.

This chain uses TRBV6-1 with TRBJ1-1, with 9 positions matching TRBD1. Losses at the gene ends were 6 bases for V and 7 bases for J; bases not matched to a gene: 12. Germline values: CDR1 MNHNS, CDR2 SASEGT. CDR3 size: 15 residues. The CDR3 nucleotides read TGTGCCAGCAGGGGGACAGGGCCCTTCACACGTGAAGCTTTCTTT. Translating it yields CASRGTGPFTREAFF.

This clone has only a few counts. The chain joins TRBV28 to TRBJ2-1, with D possibly matching TRBD2 (5 bases). CDR3 length: 17 residues. V was shortened by 6 bases and J by 3 bases, with 21 bases between the two germline ends. Germline CDR1 MDHEN, CDR2 SYDVKM. In nucleotides, the CDR3 is TGTGCCAGCAGCCCAACTAGGCCCCTGGGGATCTACAATGAGCAGTTCTTC. Amino acid sequence: CASSPTRPLGIYNEQFF.

This rearrangement joins TRBV10-3 to TRBJ2-5, with 8 bases matching TRBD2. Germline CDR1 is ENHRY and CDR2 is SYGVKD. The CDR3 runs 14 residues. The V and J ends lost 6 bases and 5 bases, in that order; junction bases with no gene match: 8. The CDR3 DNA sequence: TGTGCCATCAGATCGGGGGGGCTCTGGGAGACCCAGTACTTC. Translating gives CAIRSGGLWETQYF.

This chain connects TRBV6-5 to TRBJ1-5; D gene ambiguous. V gave up 0 bases and J gave up 7 bases, with 13 bases separating them. Germline V CDR1 and CDR2: MNHEY, SVGAGI. CDR3 length: 15 amino acids. Here the CDR3 reads CASSYSGTSGQPQHF. CDR3 DNA sequence: TGTGCCAGCAGTTACTCGGGCACTTCGGGACAGCCCCAGCATTTT.

As for this clone: Other DNA sequences in this sample translate to the same CDR3. The CDR3 DNA sequence: TGTGCCAGTAGTATAGCGGGGGACAACTATGGCTACACCTTC. This encodes CASSIAGDNYGYTF. The chain is built from TRBV19 and TRBJ1-2; a possible D gene is TRBD1 (5 bases). CDR1 is LNHDA, CDR2 SQIVND, per germline (reference sequence). The CDR3 totals 14 residues. V was pared by 1 base and J by 2 bases, with 8 bases between.

This rearrangement joins TRBV29-1 to TRBJ1-1; D gene uncertain. V was pared by 8 bases and J by 0 bases, with 10 bases between. Germline V gene sequence: CDR1 SQVTM, CDR2 ANQGSEA. The length of the CDR3 is 12 residues. CDR3 bases: TGCAGCCTCTCTGGCCTGAACACTGAAGCTTTCTTT. The encoded protein is CSLSGLNTEAFF.

The gene calls are TRBV7-6 and TRBJ2-2; 7 nucleotides align to TRBD2. V dropped 5 bases and J dropped 1; count of bases not matched to a gene: 7. The CDR3 totals 16 residues. CDR1 and CDR2 from the germline V gene are SGHVS and FNYEAQ. Written as DNA, the CDR3 is TGTGCCAGCAGCAGACGAAGCGGGGTGAACACCGGGGAGCTGTTTTTT. Protein sequence: CASSRRSGVNTGELFF.

The chain has TRBV4-1 and TRBJ1-3; tentatively, D is TRBD1 (6 bases). From germline, CDR1 is MGHRA and CDR2 YSYEKL. V was shortened by 0 bases and J by 7 bases, with 22 bases between the two germline ends. This CDR3 spans 18 amino acids. CDR3 nucleotides: TGCGCCAGCAGCCAAGATGAAACGGTCGCAGGGGCCCAGAACACCATATATTTT. Translation gives CASSQDETVAGAQNTIYF.

The V and J genes are TRBV13 and TRBJ2-7; D not certain. V lost 5 bases, J lost 2 bases, and 13 bases lay in between. CDR1 PRHDT and CDR2 FYEKMQ come from the germline V gene (reference sequence). CDR3 size: 14 residues. Here the CDR3 reads CASSPATVAYEQYF. The CDR3 nucleotides are TGTGCCAGCAGCCCCGCTACGGTGGCCTACGAGCAGTACTTC.

V and J are TRBV28 and TRBJ2-4; tentatively, D is TRBD1 (6 bases). Trimming pared 7 bases from V and 8 bases from J, leaving 21 bases between. This CDR3 has 15 amino acids. The germline V gene encodes CDR1 MDHEN and CDR2 SYDVKM. The CDR3 coding sequence is TGTGCCAGCAACCTCCCGGGGCAGGGGAGCGACATTCAGTACTTC. Translation gives CASNLPGQGSDIQYF.

V and J are TRBV19 and TRBJ2-2; maybe TRBD2 (5 bases). The CDR3 is 14 residues long. The germline V gene encodes CDR1 LNHDA and CDR2 SQIVND (reference sequence). The V end was cut by 1 base, the J end by 6 bases, with 9 bases between. CDR3 amino acids: CASSIGSGSGELFF. CDR3 DNA sequence: TGTGCCAGTAGTATAGGATCGGGGTCCGGGGAGCTGTTTTTT.

On this clone itself: At one end the junction does not follow the germline gene, possibly because of a read error. The rearrangement uses TRBV6-5 and TRBJ1-1; D remains ambiguous. The length of the CDR3 is 11 residues. Germline V lookup: CDR1 MNHEY, CDR2 SVGAGI. CDR3 sequence reads: CASSNRGTVLF. CDR3 in DNA: TGTGCCAGCAGTAATCGAGGTACTGTACTCTTT.

This chain uses TRBV7-3 with TRBJ2-1; 10 bases line up with TRBD2. The junction had 10 bases not matched to a gene; V was cut back by 0 bases and J by 5 bases. Germline loops: CDR1 SGHTA, CDR2 FQGTGA. The CDR3 is made up of 18 amino acids. The CDR3 DNA reads TGTGCCAGCAGCTTAACAGCGGGGGGGACCCATGGCCACAATGAGCAGTTCTTC. Its protein product is CASSLTAGGTHGHNEQFF.

The genes are TRBV5-1 and TRBJ2-2, with D perhaps matching TRBD2 (6 bases). CDR3 size: 17 residues. V shed 0 bases and J shed 1 base, with 13 bases lying between them. Germline values: CDR1 SGHRS, CDR2 YFSETQ. The CDR3 loop is CASSLGSRGRNTGELFF. For the CDR3, the DNA is TGCGCCAGCAGCTTGGGCAGTCGGGGGAGGAACACCGGGGAGCTGTTTTTT.

The genes are TRBV7-2 and TRBJ1-2; D ambiguous. Germline CDR1 reads SGHTA; CDR2 reads FQGNSA. CDR3 size: 13 residues. V shed 0 bases and J shed 6 bases, with 8 bases lying between them. The CDR3 loop reads CASSLASLDGYTF. CDR3 in DNA: TGTGCCAGCAGCTTAGCTTCCCTCGATGGCTACACCTTC. Drawing the rest from reference TRBV7-2 and TRBJ1-2, the complete variable domain is GAGVSQSPSNKVTEKGKDVELRCDPISGHTALYWYRQSLGQGLEFLIYFQGNSAPDKSGLPSDRFSAERTGGSVSTLTIQRTQQEDSAVYLCASSLASLDGYTFGSGTRLTVV.

The chain couples TRBV7-3 to TRBJ2-7; 7 positions agree with TRBD2. J was trimmed by 4 bases and V by 5 bases; bases with no gene match: 11. There are 15 residues in the CDR3. Germline-derived CDR1 and CDR2 are SGHTA and FQGTGA. For the CDR3, the DNA is TGTGCCAGCAGCCCCCACGGCGGGGGACTATACGAGCAGTACTTC. Its protein is CASSPHGGGLYEQYF.

V is TRBV19 and J is TRBJ1-1, with D possibly being TRBD1 (5 bases). Trimming stripped 7 bases from V and 4 bases from J, with 19 bases between. This CDR3 contains 15 residues. The germline V gene has CDR1 LNHDA and CDR2 SQIVND (reference sequence). The CDR3 DNA follows: TGTGCCAGTAAAGGGGTAAGTCGTATGAGCACTGAAGCTTTCTTT. It encodes CASKGVSRMSTEAFF. The whole variable domain, filled in from reference TRBV19 and TRBJ1-1, reads DGGITQSPKYLFRKEGQNVTLSCEQNLNHDAMYWYRQDPGQGLRLIYYSQIVNDFQKGDIAEGYSVSREKKESFPLTVTSAQKNPTAFYLCASKGVSRMSTEAFFGQGTRLTVV.

This clone was observed a few times. This rearrangement joins TRBV6-6 to TRBJ1-4, with 7 bases matching TRBD1. The CDR3 runs 16 residues. Germline trimming cut 4 bases from V and 7 bases from J; bases unmatched to any gene: 12. Germline CDR1 MNHNY, CDR2 SVGAGI (reference sequence). The CDR3, as DNA: TGTGCCAGCAGTTCCCGAACAGGGGTGCGCGTTGAAAAACTGTTTTTT. Translated: CASSSRTGVRVEKLFF.

The chain uses TRBV4-1 and TRBJ1-1; D call uncertain. The CDR3 has 14 amino acids. Trimming took off 2 bases at V and 3 bases at J, with 10 bases between the two ends. Germline V gives CDR1 MGHRA, CDR2 YSYEKL. This chain's CDR3 is CASSQQVRYTEAFF. Here the CDR3 DNA reads TGCGCCAGCAGCCAACAGGTACGATACACTGAAGCTTTCTTT.

The chain combines TRBV5-1 with TRBJ1-2; 8 bases are shared with TRBD1. The trim removed 3 bases at V and 3 bases at J, leaving 7 bases unmatched. This CDR3 has 15 residues. Per germline, CDR1 SGHRS and CDR2 YFSETQ. The CDR3 coding sequence is TGCGCCAGCAGCTCCTGGGGGGGACAGGACTATGGCTACACCTTC. Amino acids: CASSSWGGQDYGYTF.

The chain recombines TRBV5-4 with TRBJ1-2; 9 bases align to TRBD1. The CDR3 runs to 15 residues. The trim removed 4 bases at V and 6 bases at J, leaving 10 bases unmatched. Germline loops: CDR1 SGHNT, CDR2 YYREEE (reference sequence). The CDR3 DNA sequence: TGTGCCAGCAGCCCTGGGACAGGGAGGAAGGATGGCTACACCTTC. Translated, it gives CASSPGTGRKDGYTF.

This clone was observed a handful of times. The gene calls are TRBV9 and TRBJ1-1; 7 positions agree with TRBD1. CDR3 size: 17 residues. The germline V gene has CDR1 SGDLS and CDR2 YYNGEE. V shed 2 bases, J shed 2 bases, and the junction held 12 bases outside the gene matches. The DNA of the CDR3 is TGTGCCAGCAGCGTTTCGAGGGGGCGGGTTGCAAACACTGAAGCTTTCTTT. Translating gives CASSVSRGRVANTEAFF.

This clone was detected a few times. V gene TRBV7-9 combines with J gene TRBJ2-7; 7 positions agree with TRBD1. The trim removed 3 bases at V and 3 bases at J, leaving 5 bases unmatched. Germline-derived CDR1 and CDR2 are SEHNR and FQNEAQ (reference sequence). There are 14 residues in the CDR3. The CDR3 region is CASSFGQDFYEQYF. As DNA, the CDR3 is TGTGCCAGCAGCTTTGGACAGGACTTCTACGAGCAGTACTTC.

J is TRBJ2-7 and V is TRBV5-1; D is possibly TRBD1 (5 bases). Germline V gene lookup returns CDR1 SGHRS and CDR2 YFSETQ. Trimming took off 0 bases at V and 2 bases at J, with 15 bases between the two ends. This CDR3 comprises 16 residues. The CDR3 DNA reads TGCGCCAGCAGCTTGGGGGTCCGGGCGGACACCTACGAGCAGTACTTC. The encoded protein is CASSLGVRADTYEQYF.